This TCR beta chain derives from a study of T cell responses to AZD1222 COVID-19 vaccine. Study-wide points: Increased Spike-specific TCR breadth and depth were observed after two AZD1222 doses.

TCRdb keeps only in-frame clones here, not all; method: immunoSEQ multiplex PCR. The table lists over 130,000 clones, roughly 88% of them singletons. This clone was recorded only once. As yet, its antigen is unknown. The CDR3 has 12 amino acids. Germline values: CDR1 SGDLS, CDR2 YYNGEE. Trimming took off 3 bases at V and 3 bases at J, with 6 bases between the two ends. Specimen: peripheral blood, collected on day 0 of AZD1222 vaccination. The chain has TRBV9 and TRBJ1-1; D uncertain. This TCR came from an adult in good health. The CDR3 region has the DNA TGTGCCAGCAGCGGCGGGGACACTGAAGCTTTCTTT. Its translation is CASSGGDTEAFF.